The clone carrying this T cell receptor (beta chain) came up many times. The sample is drawn from a study of neurological immune-mediated disorders. 5'RACE with 10-nucleotide random UMIs produced the cDNA. MiXCR, applied by TCRdb to the 5' RACE reads, yields one record per CDR3 protein. The table lists 50,000 to 65,000 distinct CDR3 sequences, around 4% of them singletons. V dropped 4 bases and J dropped 3 bases, with 16 bases sitting between them. The germline V gene has CDR1 SGHRS and CDR2 YFSETQ. CDR3 length equals 15 residues. Sequencing was done on a sample of PBMCs. The receptor comes from a man aged 25 to 40 with multiple sclerosis. The gene calls are TRBV5-1 and TRBJ2-5, with D possibly called TRBD1 or TRBD2 (5 bases each). CDR3 sequence: CASSTPGTGKETQYF. The CDR3 region has the DNA TGCGCCAGCAGCACCCCCGGGACGGGCAAAGAGACCCAGTACTTC.